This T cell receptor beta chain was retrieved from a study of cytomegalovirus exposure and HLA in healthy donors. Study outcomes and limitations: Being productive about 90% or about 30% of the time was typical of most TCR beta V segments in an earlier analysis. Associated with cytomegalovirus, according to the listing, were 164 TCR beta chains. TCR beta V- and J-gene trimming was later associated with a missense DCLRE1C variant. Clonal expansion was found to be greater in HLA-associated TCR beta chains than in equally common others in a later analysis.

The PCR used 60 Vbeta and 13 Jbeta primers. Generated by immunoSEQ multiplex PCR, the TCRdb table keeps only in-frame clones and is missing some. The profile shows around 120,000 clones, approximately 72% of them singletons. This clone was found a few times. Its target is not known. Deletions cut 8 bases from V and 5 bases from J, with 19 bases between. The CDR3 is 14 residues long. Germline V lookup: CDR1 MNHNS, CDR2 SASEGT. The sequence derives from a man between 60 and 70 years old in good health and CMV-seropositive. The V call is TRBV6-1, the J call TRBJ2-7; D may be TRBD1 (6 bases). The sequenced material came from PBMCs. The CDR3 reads CASRKPTGLNEQYF. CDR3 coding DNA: TGTGCCAGCCGGAAACCAACAGGGCTGAACGAGCAGTACTTC.